The T cell receptor beta chain under discussion was sequenced for a study of blood T cells in healthy people across ages. Alongside a J-beta primer mix, a sample-barcoded 5' primer served in a second PCR lasting 7 to 11 cycles. TCRdb re-called the 5' RACE reads through MiXCR, storing one row per CDR3 protein. Of 920,000 or so distinct CDR3 sequences in the sample, around 43% are singletons; the top ten hold approximately 19%. This clonotype turned up a few times. Germline V lookup: CDR1 MNHNY, CDR2 SVGAGI (reference sequence). This CDR3 is built from 13 residues. The V end lost 2 bases, the J end lost 6 bases, and 7 bases lay between the germline ends.

The sample comprised blood. This receptor was obtained from a woman between 55 and 75 years old in good health. J is TRBJ2-2 and V is TRBV6-6; D is undetermined. CDR3 sequence (DNA): TGTGCCAGCAGTTACGTTGGTCCCGGGGAGCTGTTTTTT. This codes for CASSYVGPGELFF.